These T cell receptor beta chains were read from a single sample in a study of CD8+ T cells in alopecia areata. Libraries were prepared by immunoSEQ multiplex PCR; TCRdb keeps only in-frame clonotypes and omits some of them. The repertoire holds roughly 150,000 clones, with around 54% as singletons. The sample was CD4+ T cells sorted from blood. These receptor sequences come from a human donor in good health. Both conserved end residues are part of each CDR3.

CSVESLEQETQYF	TRBV29-1	TRBJ2-5
CASRGEGNEQFF	TRBV2	TRBJ2-1
CASSQADRDRTEAFF	TRBV4-1	TRBJ1-1
CASDRVNTEAFF	TRBV2	TRBJ1-1
CASSSQGRSGQPQHF	TRBV28	TRBJ1-5
CAWNRGSGITEAFF	TRBV30	TRBJ1-1
CASSVEGTRSYEQYF	TRBV9	TRBJ2-7
CASSPAAYQETQYF	TRBV4-2	TRBJ2-5
CSVEGRLHTDTQYF	TRBV29-1	TRBJ2-3
CASSPPGIARETQYF	TRBV7-8	TRBJ2-5
CASSLSPRLGEQYF	TRBV7-3	TRBJ2-7
CASRRSGSRYNEQFF	TRBV5-4	TRBJ2-1
CASGTSATGAQYF	TRBV7-3	TRBJ2-5
CASSSGLIAKNIQYF	TRBV10-2	TRBJ2-4
CASSHDKYNEQFF	TRBV5-4	TRBJ2-1
CAIRAQVRESGELFF	TRBV10-3	TRBJ2-2
CSAYWESGNTIYF	TRBV29-1	TRBJ1-3
CASSPSGADNEQFF	TRBV5-1	TRBJ2-1
CASIAGGGNTEAFF	TRBV6-5	TRBJ1-1
CASMRDFSYEQYF	TRBV2	TRBJ2-7
CASSWDSYGYTF	TRBV28	TRBJ1-2
CASSLVGLAGGPETQYF	TRBV5-1	TRBJ2-5
CSARRSGELFF	TRBV20-1	TRBJ2-2
CSVVAGPRGYTF	TRBV29-1	TRBJ1-2
CSVGRGTGELFF	TRBV29-1	TRBJ2-2
CASLGTSKGEQFF	TRBV6-5	TRBJ2-1